This TCR beta chain was documented in a study of shared clonotypes between healthy human individuals. Study-wide results and caveats: Generation probability values for non-shared clonotypes were lower than those for clonotypes shared by all four donors.

V gave up 7 bases and J gave up 3 bases; unmatched junction bases: 6. This CDR3 has 14 residues. Per the germline V gene, CDR1 is SGHRS and CDR2 is YFSETQ. With respect to this clone: Its antigen is unknown.

As defined, naive CD8 cells were CD45RO-negative and positively selected for CCR7, with terminally differentiated effector memory CD45RA+ cells excluded. Method: immunoSEQ multiplex PCR; TCRdb's copy keeps in-frame clones and lacks some. The sample shows around 600,000 clones, 85% to 95% of them seen only once. The receptor was isolated from a woman between 25 and 40 years old in good health. The chain joins TRBV5-1 to TRBJ2-7; 11 nucleotides align to TRBD1. The sequencing sample was made of naive CD8+ T cells sorted from blood. The CDR3 loop is CASQPGTGGYEQYF. CDR3 nucleotide sequence: TGCGCCAGCCAGCCCGGGACAGGGGGCTACGAGCAGTACTTC.